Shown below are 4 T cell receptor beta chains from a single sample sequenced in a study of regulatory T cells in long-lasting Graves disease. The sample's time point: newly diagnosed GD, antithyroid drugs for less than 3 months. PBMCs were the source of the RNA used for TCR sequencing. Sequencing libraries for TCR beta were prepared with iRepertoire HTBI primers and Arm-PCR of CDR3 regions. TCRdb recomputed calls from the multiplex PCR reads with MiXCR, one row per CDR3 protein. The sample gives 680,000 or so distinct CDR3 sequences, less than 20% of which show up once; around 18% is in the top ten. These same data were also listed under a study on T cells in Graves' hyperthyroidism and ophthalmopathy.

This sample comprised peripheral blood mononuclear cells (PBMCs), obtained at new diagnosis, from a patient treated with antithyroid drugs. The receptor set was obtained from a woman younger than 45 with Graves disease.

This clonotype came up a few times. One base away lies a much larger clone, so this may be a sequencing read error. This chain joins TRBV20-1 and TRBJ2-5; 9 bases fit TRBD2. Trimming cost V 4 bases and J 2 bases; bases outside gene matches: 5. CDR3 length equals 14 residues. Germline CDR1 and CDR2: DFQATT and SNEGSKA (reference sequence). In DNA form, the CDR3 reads TGCAGTGCTACCGCGCTAGCGGGGCAAGAGACCCAGTACTTC. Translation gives CSATALAGQETQYF.

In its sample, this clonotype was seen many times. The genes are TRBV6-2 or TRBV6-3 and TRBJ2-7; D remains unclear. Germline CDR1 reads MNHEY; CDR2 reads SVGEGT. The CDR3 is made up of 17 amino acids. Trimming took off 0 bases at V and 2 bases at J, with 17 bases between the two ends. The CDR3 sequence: CASSYSKLPRPTYEQYF. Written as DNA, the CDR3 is TGTGCCAGCAGTTACTCGAAGTTACCGAGGCCCACCTACGAGCAGTACTTC.

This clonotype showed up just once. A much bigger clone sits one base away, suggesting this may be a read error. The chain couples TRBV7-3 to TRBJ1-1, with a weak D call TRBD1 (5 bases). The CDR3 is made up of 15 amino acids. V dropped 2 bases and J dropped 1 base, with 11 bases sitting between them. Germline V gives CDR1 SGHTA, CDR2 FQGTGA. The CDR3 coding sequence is TGTGCCAGCAGCTTACAGACAGAGGGGAACACTGAAGCTTTCTTT. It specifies CASSLQTEGNTEAFF. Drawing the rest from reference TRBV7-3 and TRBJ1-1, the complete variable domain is GAGVSQTPSNKVTEKGKYVELRCDPISGHTALYWYRQSLGQGPEFLIYFQGTGAADDSGLPNDRFFAVRPEGSVSTLKIQRTERGDSAVYLCASSLQTEGNTEAFFGQGTRLTVV.

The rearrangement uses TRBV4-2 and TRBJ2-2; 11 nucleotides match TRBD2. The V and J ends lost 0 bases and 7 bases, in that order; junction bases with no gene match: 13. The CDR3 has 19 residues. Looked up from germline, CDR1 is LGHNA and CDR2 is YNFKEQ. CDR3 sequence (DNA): TGTGCCAGCAGCCAAGAGGTATTACTAGCGGGAGATGAGGTCGGGGAGCTGTTTTTT. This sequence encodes CASSQEVLLAGDEVGELFF.